The subject of this entry is one TCR beta chain. What it binds is unknown. Between the trimmed V and J ends, which lost 2 bases and 9 bases, there was a span of 17 bases. Germline V gene sequence: CDR1 SGHVS, CDR2 FQNEAQ. CDR3 length equals 15 residues. This record belongs to a study of T cell repertoires in cytomegalovirus infection. On the study more broadly: Public TCR beta signatures indicated both CMV infection and matching HLA type.

Using its own MiXCR run on the reads, TCRdb lists one record per CDR3 protein. The sample includes approximately 110,000 distinct CDR3 sequences, more than 25% of them seen just once. V gene TRBV7-8 combines with J gene TRBJ2-1, with D tentatively TRBD1 (6 bases). Specimen: CD8+ T cells from cultured PBMCs, collected from culture after CMV antigen stimulation. This clonotype was obtained from a human donor in good health (CMV status not recorded). Some clones in this sample may be carry-over from other donors' samples. The CDR3 spells CASSLSGQQRGEQFF. CDR3 in DNA: TGTGCCAGCAGCTTATCAGGACAGCAACGGGGTGAGCAGTTCTTC.